Following are 31 T cell receptor beta chains from one sample sequenced in a study of post-analysis software for immune sequencing data. Their antigens remain unidentified. Unique molecular identifiers were carried by the TCR beta cDNA libraries. A single record per CDR3 protein comes from TCRdb applying MiXCR to the PCR reads. The table lists hundreds of thousands of distinct CDR3 sequences, less than 45% of them singletons, with about 12% in the top ten. Broader study findings: Elevated frequency relative to controls characterized four or five TRBV segments in patients, TRBV5-6, TRBV5-1 and TRBV20-1 among them.

Sequencing was done on a sample of blood. All receptors derive from a girl between 5 and 17 years old with multiple sclerosis.

The CDR3 sequence is CASSLTDSVKNIQYF. The DNA for the CDR3 is TGTGCCAGCAGCCTAACGGACTCGGTCAAAAACATTCAGTACTTC. The V and J genes are TRBV6-6 and TRBJ2-4; D is possibly TRBD2 (5 bases). Looked up from germline, CDR1 is MNHNY and CDR2 is SVGAGI (reference sequence). This CDR3 has 15 residues. The V and J ends lost 6 bases and 3 bases respectively, with 15 bases between them.

In nucleotides, the CDR3 is TGTGCCAGCAGCTCGGACAGGGGGGAAAGTGAAAAACTGTTTTTT. Protein sequence: CASSSDRGESEKLFF. The gene calls are TRBV6-2 or TRBV6-3 and TRBJ1-4; TRBD1 aligns across 10 bases. V was pared by 6 bases and J by 7 bases, with 8 bases of the junction left unmatched. This CDR3 spans 15 amino acids. Germline V gene sequence: CDR1 MNHEY, CDR2 SVGEGT.

To note about this clonotype: Sequence at one end of the junction differs from germline and may be a read error. This sequence joins TRBV13 and TRBJ2-7, with no clear D. CDR1 and CDR2 from the germline V gene are PRHDT and FYEKMQ (reference sequence). This CDR3 is built from 13 residues. The CDR3 nucleotides read TGTGCCAGCAGCTTTACCCGCTCCCACGAGCAGTACTTC. Its protein is CASSFTRSHEQYF.

This clonotype was seen only a few times. This chain links TRBV28 with TRBJ1-1, with D unresolved. CDR1 is MDHEN and CDR2 is SYDVKM in the germline V gene. This CDR3 spans 15 amino acids. With 5 bases removed from V and 1 base from J, the gap between germline ends came to 14 bases. The CDR3 sequence is CASSPPADQNTEAFF. CDR3 DNA sequence: TGTGCCAGCAGTCCCCCGGCAGACCAGAACACTGAAGCTTTCTTT. The full variable domain, rest sourced from reference TRBV28 and TRBJ1-1, is DVKVTQSSRYLVKRTGEKVFLECVQDMDHENMFWYRQDPGLGLRLIYFSYDVKMKEKGDIPEGYSVSREKKERFSLILESASTNQTSMYLCASSPPADQNTEAFFGQGTRLTVV.

V and J are TRBV7-8 and TRBJ1-1; D remains ambiguous. With 3 bases removed from V and 0 bases from J, the gap between germline ends came to 5 bases. Germline V lookup: CDR1 SGHVS, CDR2 FQNEAQ. The CDR3 spans 13 residues. This CDR3 reads CASSFEMNTEAFF. The CDR3 DNA follows: TGTGCCAGCAGCTTTGAGATGAACACTGAAGCTTTCTTT.

The DNA for the CDR3 is TGCAGCGTAGCCCAAAGACAGGGGTACGAGCAGTTCTTC. Its protein is CSVAQRQGYEQFF. The chain uses TRBV29-1 and TRBJ2-1; 8 nucleotides agree with TRBD1. Germline CDR1 is SQVTM and CDR2 is ANQGSEA. V shed 6 bases, J shed 10 bases, and the junction held 11 bases outside the gene matches. The CDR3 totals 13 residues.

The CDR3 coding sequence is TGCAGCGTTGAAACAGGGGAGACCTACGAGCAGTACTTC. Translated, it gives CSVETGETYEQYF. The genes are TRBV29-1 and TRBJ2-7; 7 nucleotides agree with TRBD1. Germline CDR1 is SQVTM and CDR2 is ANQGSEA. This CDR3 has 13 residues. The V gene end was trimmed by 2 bases and the J gene end by 2 bases; junction bases not matched to a gene: 3.

This clonotype has only a few counts. V is TRBV7-3 and J is TRBJ1-1, with no clear D. There are 13 residues in the CDR3. The germline gives CDR1 SGHTA, CDR2 FQGTGA. V lost 3 bases and J 1 base, leaving 6 bases between the germline ends. The CDR3 DNA sequence: TGTGCCAGCAGCTTCGAGAAGAACACTGAAGCTTTCTTT. It encodes CASSFEKNTEAFF.

This clonotype came up a few times. This chain uses TRBV5-1 with TRBJ2-3; D gene unclear. The CDR3 is 14 amino acids. Trimming removed 7 bases from V and 2 bases from J, with 14 bases in between. Looked up from germline, CDR1 is SGHRS and CDR2 is YFSETQ. CDR3 in DNA: TGCGCCAGCGCTATTGATCCTTACACAGATACGCAGTATTTT. Its protein is CASAIDPYTDTQYF.

This clonotype has only a few counts. The rearrangement uses TRBV3-1 and TRBJ2-1, with TRBD2 identical over 7 bases. V trimming: 7 bases; J trimming: 5 bases; junction bases outside the gene matches: 11. Germline-derived CDR1 and CDR2 are LGHDT and YNNKEL (reference sequence). The CDR3 sequence is 15 residues long. The CDR3 sequence: CASNHKASGNNEQFF. The CDR3 DNA follows: TGTGCCAGCAACCATAAGGCTAGCGGTAACAATGAGCAGTTCTTC.

The J gene is TRBJ2-7, the V gene TRBV7-9; possibly TRBD1 or TRBD2 for D (7 bases each). The CDR3 loop spans 15 amino acids. Germline CDR1 and CDR2: SEHNR and FQNEAQ (reference sequence). The ends were cut back, 10 bases at V and 4 bases at J, with 23 bases in the middle. CDR3 loop: CATQGRSGKSYEQYF. The CDR3 DNA follows: TGTGCCACACAGGGGCGGAGCGGGAAATCATACGAGCAGTACTTC.

The V gene is TRBV6-6, the J gene TRBJ2-7; possibly TRBD1 for D (6 bases). CDR1 and CDR2 (germline): MNHNY, SVGAGI (reference sequence). This CDR3 contains 14 residues. V shed 0 bases and J shed 3 bases, with 9 bases lying between them. The CDR3 here is CASSYSRQDYEQYF. The CDR3 region has the DNA TGTGCCAGCAGTTACTCCCGACAGGACTACGAGCAGTACTTC.

The V gene is TRBV2, the J gene TRBJ2-7, with 8 bases identical to TRBD2. Unmatched junction bases numbered 8, after V lost 0 bases and J lost 4 bases. In germline, CDR1 is SNHLY, CDR2 FYNNEI. CDR3 length: 16 amino acids. The CDR3 nucleotides read TGTGCCAGCAGTGAAGCGCTAGCGGGTTTTTCTTACGAGCAGTACTTC. It codes for CASSEALAGFSYEQYF.

The genes are TRBV2 and TRBJ2-3; weak D call: TRBD1 (6 bases). The CDR3 totals 15 residues. The germline V gene has CDR1 SNHLY and CDR2 FYNNEI. With 8 bases removed from V and 2 bases from J, the gap between germline ends came to 17 bases. CDR3 in DNA: TGTGCCAGCGCTCGGGACACCCCGTCCACAGATACGCAGTATTTT. Its protein is CASARDTPSTDTQYF.

This clonotype was seen a few times. The chain combines TRBV4-2 with TRBJ2-7, with TRBD2 matching 10 bases. This CDR3 is 17 amino acids long. Losses at the gene ends were 1 base for V and 4 bases for J; bases not matched to a gene: 10. CDR1 LGHNA and CDR2 YNFKEQ come from the germline V gene. CDR3 sequence: CASSQGDSGGPPYEQYF. The CDR3 coding sequence is TGTGCCAGCAGCCAAGGAGATAGCGGGGGGCCACCTTACGAGCAGTACTTC.

Here the CDR3 DNA reads TGTGCCAGCATCCCTGGGGGGGCGCTCTCCTACGAGCAGTACTTC. Amino acids: CASIPGGALSYEQYF. The chain recombines TRBV7-2 with TRBJ2-5, with D maybe TRBD2 (7 bases). The J call may not be correct, given that the DNA end is closer to TRBJ2-7. Germline loops: CDR1 SGHTA, CDR2 FQGNSA. This CDR3 spans 15 amino acids.

A few counts support this clonotype. The chain joins TRBV7-2 to TRBJ2-5, with D perhaps being TRBD1 or TRBD2 (6 bases each). Trimming removed 5 bases from V and 4 bases from J, with 17 bases in between. The germline gives CDR1 SGHTA, CDR2 FQGNSA. The CDR3 has 15 residues. The CDR3 protein is CASSRGGGLGETQYF. For the CDR3, the DNA is TGTGCCAGCAGCCGTGGTGGGGGGCTTGGAGAGACCCAGTACTTC.

The sample holds a few counts of this clonotype. CDR3 DNA: TGCAGTGCTATCCGCCTGAGGGAGGCTAATGAAAAACTGTTTTTT. Its translation is CSAIRLREANEKLFF. The chain has TRBV20-1 and TRBJ1-4; the D is unclear. Deletions cut 4 bases from V and 3 bases from J, with 15 bases between. The CDR3 runs 15 residues. CDR1 DFQATT and CDR2 SNEGSKA come from the germline V gene (reference sequence).

This clonotype has only one observation. CDR3 sequence reads: CASSQKRGGAYGYTF. Written as DNA, the CDR3 is TGCGCCAGCAGCCAAAAGCGGGGTGGGGCCTATGGCTACACCTTC. This chain links TRBV4-3 with TRBJ1-2; D perhaps matches TRBD1 (5 bases). Germline CDR1 LGHNA, CDR2 YSLEER. V was cut by 2 bases and J by 4 bases, with 14 bases left in between. CDR3 length: 15 amino acids.

There are a few counts of this clonotype. J is TRBJ2-1 and V is TRBV4-1; D call uncertain. The CDR3 is 13 amino acids. The V end lost 0 bases, the J end lost 7 bases, and 7 bases lay between the germline ends. Germline V gene lookup returns CDR1 MGHRA and CDR2 YSYEKL. The chain's CDR3 is CASSQDVRNEQFF. CDR3 sequence (DNA): TGCGCCAGCAGCCAAGACGTGCGAAATGAGCAGTTCTTC.

The genes are TRBV20-1 and TRBJ1-1, with D maybe TRBD1 (5 bases). This CDR3 has 15 residues. V was clipped by 3 bases and J by 1 base, with 15 bases between them. Germline values: CDR1 DFQATT, CDR2 SNEGSKA (reference sequence). DNA of the CDR3: TGCAGTGCTAGGGGCTTGGGGGTTCAGAACACTGAAGCTTTCTTT. Translated: CSARGLGVQNTEAFF.

The chain joins TRBV5-6 to TRBJ1-1; 7 bases match TRBD1. The CDR3 contains 16 residues. Trimming took 4 bases from V and 0 from J; bases not matched to a gene: 9. Germline CDR1 is SGHDT and CDR2 is YYEEEE. CDR3 amino acids: CASSRETGYLNTEAFF. As DNA, the CDR3 is TGTGCCAGCAGCAGGGAGACAGGGTACCTGAACACTGAAGCTTTCTTT.

CDR3 region: CASSQVGTGRYNEQFF. CDR3 DNA sequence: TGTGCCAGCAGCCAAGTCGGGACAGGGAGGTACAATGAGCAGTTCTTC. J is TRBJ2-1 and V is TRBV3-1, with 9 bases that match TRBD1. V lost 1 base to trimming and J lost 4 bases; unmatched junction nucleotides: 5. The germline V gene has CDR1 LGHDT and CDR2 YNNKEL (reference sequence). The length of the CDR3 is 16 residues.

This clonotype was recorded once. One end of the junction varies from germline; a read error may be responsible. The chain employs TRBV10-3 and TRBJ1-2; D is uncertain. Germline V gives CDR1 ENHRY, CDR2 SYGVKD. This CDR3 comprises 15 residues. The CDR3 loop reads CAVSESTGYYYGYTF. CDR3 coding DNA: TGTGCCGTCAGTGAGTCGACGGGCTATTACTATGGCTACACCTTC.

The chain couples TRBV28 to TRBJ2-7; D not certain. V lost 2 bases to trimming and J lost 2 bases, with 10 bases between them. Germline CDR1 is MDHEN and CDR2 is SYDVKM. The CDR3 is 14 residues long. The CDR3 nucleotides read TGTGCCAGCAGTTTACGGCGAGAGACCTACGAGCAGTACTTC. Translated, it gives CASSLRRETYEQYF.

This clonotype has only a few counts. The chain is built from TRBV20-1 and TRBJ2-4, with unresolved D. The CDR3 totals 14 residues. V gave up 6 bases and J gave up 0 bases, with 12 bases separating them. Germline-derived CDR1 and CDR2 are DFQATT and SNEGSKA (reference sequence). CDR3 in amino acids: CSARAPLAKNIQYF. CDR3 coding DNA: TGCAGTGCAAGGGCACCTCTAGCCAAAAACATTCAGTACTTC.

The chain uses TRBV10-3 and TRBJ1-2, with TRBD1 matching over 9 bases. Germline values: CDR1 ENHRY, CDR2 SYGVKD. With V trimmed by 2 bases and J by 6 bases, 10 bases remained unmatched. The CDR3 runs 16 residues. Here the CDR3 reads CAISEQGEGQGDGYTF. The CDR3 DNA reads TGTGCCATCAGTGAGCAGGGAGAGGGACAGGGCGATGGCTACACCTTC.

The CDR3 region is CASSTKQGFDNEQFF. CDR3 nucleotide sequence: TGTGCCAGCAGCACTAAACAGGGGTTCGACAATGAGCAGTTCTTC. This chain connects TRBV9 to TRBJ2-1, with 7 bases identical to TRBD1. This CDR3 has 15 residues. The junction had 9 bases not matched to a gene; V was cut back by 4 bases and J by 5 bases. Germline CDR1 SGDLS, CDR2 YYNGEE.

The rearrangement links TRBV20-1 to TRBJ2-5, with 14 bases identical to TRBD2. The CDR3 totals 14 residues. V dropped 6 bases and J dropped 3; count of bases not matched to a gene: 3. Germline CDR1 DFQATT, CDR2 SNEGSKA (reference sequence). This chain's CDR3 is CSALGLAGEETQYF. CDR3 nucleotides: TGCAGTGCCCTGGGACTAGCGGGAGAAGAGACCCAGTACTTC.

The chain recombines TRBV7-3 with TRBJ1-1, with 10 positions matching TRBD1. The germline V gene encodes CDR1 SGHTA and CDR2 FQGTGA. This CDR3 has 15 residues. V trimming: 4 bases; J trimming: 5 bases; junction bases outside the gene matches: 7. CDR3 sequence: CASSYDRGQDTEAFF. The DNA for the CDR3 is TGTGCCAGCAGCTACGACAGGGGGCAAGATACTGAAGCTTTCTTT.

This clonotype was counted a few times. The chain links TRBV12-3 or TRBV12-4 to TRBJ1-1; tentative D call: TRBD1 (6 bases). V dropped 1 base and J dropped 11 bases, with 11 bases sitting between them. The CDR3 has 12 amino acids. CDR3 sequence reads: CASSLVRGGAFF. CDR3 DNA sequence: TGTGCCAGCAGTTTAGTGAGGGGGGGGGCTTTCTTT.